This TCR beta chain was obtained from a study of vaccination and CD4 T cells after COVID-19. Cultured CD4+ T-cell DNA underwent Oncomine TCR Beta short-read sequencing. Cultures of CD4+ T cells served as the source for extracting genomic DNA. TCRdb redid the calling of the PCR reads with MiXCR, one entry per CDR3 protein. The sample records approximately 9,500 distinct CDR3 sequences, around 30% being singletons. V shed 10 bases and J 8 bases; nucleotides not matched to a gene: 11. This CDR3 region has 14 residues. Germline V lookup: CDR1 ENHRY, CDR2 SYGVKD. Notes on this clonotype: Its antigen is unknown.

Treatment described: approximately 9-day PBMC culture with coronavirus spike peptide pools or control peptides (ViraFEST assay). CD4+ T cells that came from the unexposed donor were collected before the COVID-19 pandemic (2011-2018). The clonotype was recovered from a human donor in good health. Material: CD4+ T cells from blood, cultured in vitro. The chain links TRBV10-3 to TRBJ1-6; 7 nucleotides match TRBD1. In DNA, the CDR3 is TGTGCCAGCACCCAGGGGGTGGGGGATTCACCCCTCCACTTT. The encoded protein is CASTQGVGDSPLHF.